The next 28 T cell receptor beta chains were all read from a single sample in a study of PD-1 blockade in classical Hodgkin lymphoma. Libraries were prepared by immunoSEQ multiplex PCR; TCRdb keeps only in-frame clonotypes and omits some of them. This table holds about 24,000 clones, 91% found once. Time point: newly diagnosed, previously untreated cHL patient sample. Using magnetic negative selection, the CD4+ T cells were separated out of thawed PBMCs. Sequenced input: CD4+ T cells from blood. The receptors were sampled from a human donor with classical Hodgkin lymphoma.

The gene calls are TRBV11-1 and TRBJ1-6, with D tentatively TRBD1 (6 bases). Germline V gene data show CDR1 as SGHAT and CDR2 as FQDESV (reference sequence). The V end lost 8 bases, the J end lost 9 bases, and 17 bases lay between the germline ends. The CDR3 consists of 14 residues. The CDR3 loop reads CASCRFQGSSPLHF. CDR3 in DNA: TGTGCCAGCTGCCGCTTCCAGGGGAGTTCACCCCTCCACTTT.

V gene TRBV5-1 combines with J gene TRBJ2-5; TRBD2 aligns across 7 bases. The CDR3 extends over 15 amino acids. Germline loops: CDR1 SGHRS, CDR2 YFSETQ. Trimming cost V 0 bases and J 2 bases; bases outside gene matches: 4. Written as DNA, the CDR3 is TGCGCCAGCAGCTTGGCCCCAGCGGGGCAAGAGACCCAGTACTTC. It specifies CASSLAPAGQETQYF. The whole variable domain, filled in from reference TRBV5-1 and TRBJ2-5, reads KAGVTQTPRYLIKTRGQQVTLSCSPISGHRSVSWYQQTPGQGLQFLFEYFSETQRNKGNFPGRFSGRQFSNSRSEMNVSTLELGDSALYLCASSLAPAGQETQYFGPGTRLLVL.

The chain carries TRBV7-2 and TRBJ1-2; 7 bases are shared with TRBD1. Germline V CDR1 and CDR2: SGHTA, FQGNSA. This CDR3 has 13 residues. V trimming: 6 bases; J trimming: 2 bases; junction bases outside the gene matches: 3. The CDR3 DNA sequence: TGTGCCAGCAGGGGGGACAGCAACTATGGCTACACCTTC. Its protein is CASRGDSNYGYTF.

This chain uses TRBV6-5 with TRBJ1-2, with 10 bases identical to TRBD1. V lost 2 bases, J lost 7 bases, and 10 bases stayed unmatched. Germline values: CDR1 MNHEY, CDR2 SVGAGI. This CDR3 has 16 residues. CDR3 residues: CASSYVGQGVTFGYTF. CDR3 bases: TGTGCCAGCAGTTACGTTGGACAGGGGGTTACCTTTGGCTACACCTTC.

The rearrangement links TRBV9 to TRBJ2-5; D is ambiguous. The CDR3 extends over 14 amino acids. The V end lost 0 bases, the J end lost 1 base, and 7 bases lay between the germline ends. Germline CDR1 SGDLS, CDR2 YYNGEE. CDR3 residues: CASSVDWGQETQYF. The CDR3 DNA reads TGTGCCAGCAGCGTAGATTGGGGCCAAGAGACCCAGTACTTC.

J is TRBJ1-3 and V is TRBV7-6, with D uncertain. This CDR3 is built from 16 residues. CDR1 SGHVS and CDR2 FNYEAQ come from the germline V gene. V dropped 3 bases and J dropped 0 bases, with 12 bases sitting between them. This CDR3 reads CASSFGRAYSGNTIYF. The CDR3, as DNA: TGTGCCAGCAGCTTCGGACGGGCCTACTCTGGAAACACCATATATTTT.

The rearrangement links TRBV7-8 to TRBJ2-7; D remains ambiguous. The germline V and J ends were trimmed by 3 bases and 2 bases, with 2 bases remaining between them. Germline CDR1 reads SGHVS; CDR2 reads FQNEAQ. The CDR3 sequence is 11 residues long. This chain's CDR3 is CASSLTYEQYF. CDR3 DNA: TGTGCCAGCAGCTTGACCTACGAGCAGTACTTC.

CDR3 bases: TGTGCCAGCAGCTCTCCGTACGAGCAGTACTTC. This gives the protein CASSSPYEQYF. This sequence joins TRBV5-4 and TRBJ2-7; no reliable D call. The V end lost 3 bases, the J end lost 4 bases, and 5 bases lay between the germline ends. Germline V gene lookup returns CDR1 SGHNT and CDR2 YYREEE (reference sequence). CDR3 length: 11 residues.

CDR3: CASSPNQETQYF. The DNA for the CDR3 is TGTGCCAGCAGCCCGAACCAAGAGACCCAGTACTTC. The gene calls are TRBV7-7 and TRBJ2-5; D call uncertain. Germline CDR1 SSHAT, CDR2 FNYEAQ (reference sequence). The CDR3 is 12 residues long. The V and J ends lost 5 bases and 0 bases respectively, with 4 bases between them.

V is TRBV19 and J is TRBJ1-1; D possibly corresponds to TRBD1 (6 bases). V lost 5 bases and J 1 base, leaving 20 bases between the germline ends. This CDR3 has 17 residues. Germline V CDR1 and CDR2: LNHDA, SQIVND (reference sequence). CDR3 sequence reads: CASSDRGLKGRNTEAFF. The CDR3 coding sequence is TGTGCCAGTAGTGATCGGGGGCTAAAGGGAAGGAACACTGAAGCTTTCTTT.

The genes are TRBV6-6 and TRBJ2-1; TRBD2 aligns across 8 bases. CDR3 length equals 14 residues. Losses at the gene ends were 7 bases for V and 4 bases for J; bases not matched to a gene: 6. In germline, CDR1 is MNHNY, CDR2 SVGAGI (reference sequence). The CDR3 loop reads CASNGRGDYNEQFF. The CDR3 bases are TGTGCCAGCAATGGGCGGGGGGATTACAATGAGCAGTTCTTC.

The CDR3 spells CASSPLGDWLSYEQYF. The CDR3 DNA reads as TGTGCCAGCTCACCACTGGGGGACTGGCTCTCCTACGAGCAGTACTTC. The chain combines TRBV18 with TRBJ2-7; TRBD2 might be the D (6 bases). Germline loops: CDR1 KGHSH, CDR2 LQKENI. The V gene lost 1 base and the J gene lost 0 bases, with 13 bases spanning the gap. The CDR3 spans 16 residues. Variable domain in full (rest from reference TRBV18 and TRBJ2-7): NAGVMQNPRHLVRRRGQEARLRCSPMKGHSHVYWYRQLPEEGLKFMVYLQKENIIDESGMPKERFSAEFPKEGPSILRIQQVVRGDSAAYFCASSPLGDWLSYEQYFGPGTRLTVT.

This chain links TRBV6-5 with TRBJ2-7; 8 bases map to TRBD1. The CDR3 extends over 14 amino acids. V lost 6 bases, J lost 3 bases, and 7 bases stayed unmatched. The germline V gene encodes CDR1 MNHEY and CDR2 SVGAGI. CDR3 in amino acids: CASSYGDRYYEQYF. CDR3 nucleotide sequence: TGTGCCAGCAGCTATGGGGACAGGTACTACGAGCAGTACTTC.

V gene TRBV18 combines with J gene TRBJ2-2, with 11 bases lining up with TRBD2. Trimming took 2 bases from V and 5 from J; bases not matched to a gene: 7. Per the germline V gene, CDR1 is KGHSH and CDR2 is LQKENI. The length of the CDR3 is 17 residues. CDR3: CASSPSIASGGTGELFF. CDR3 in DNA: TGTGCCAGCTCACCATCGATTGCTAGCGGGGGGACCGGGGAGCTGTTTTTT.

This clone came up a few times. The chain is built from TRBV14 and TRBJ2-2; maybe TRBD1 (5 bases). The germline V gene has CDR1 SGHDN and CDR2 FVKESK. The CDR3 spans 17 residues. The V end lost 3 bases, the J end lost 1 base, and 15 bases lay between the germline ends. The CDR3: CASSHLFARVNTGELFF. The CDR3, as DNA: TGTGCCAGCAGCCACCTCTTTGCCAGGGTGAACACCGGGGAGCTGTTTTTT.

The V gene is TRBV28, the J gene TRBJ2-3; 12 positions match TRBD2. V was clipped by 3 bases and J by 5 bases; unmatched bases: 3. Germline CDR1 and CDR2: MDHEN and SYDVKM. This CDR3 is 15 amino acids long. CDR3 sequence reads: CASSFATSGGDTQYF. CDR3 DNA: TGTGCCAGCAGTTTTGCGACTAGCGGGGGAGATACGCAGTATTTT.

This chain uses TRBV7-7 with TRBJ1-2; 7 positions agree with TRBD1. The CDR3 has 17 amino acids. Looked up from germline, CDR1 is SSHAT and CDR2 is FNYEAQ (reference sequence). Germline trimming cut 5 bases from V and 0 bases from J; bases unmatched to any gene: 12. The CDR3 here is CASSQPIYRGTNYGYTF. The CDR3 DNA is TGTGCCAGCAGCCAACCTATTTACAGGGGAACTAACTATGGCTACACCTTC.

The chain couples TRBV19 to TRBJ1-1, with D maybe TRBD1 (5 bases). Germline CDR1 is LNHDA and CDR2 is SQIVND (reference sequence). CDR3 length equals 19 residues. V was pared by 8 bases and J by 0 bases, with 28 bases between. This CDR3 is CASLGPTTALPSLNTEAFF. The CDR3 coding sequence is TGTGCCAGTCTTGGGCCCACGACAGCTCTACCATCGTTGAACACTGAAGCTTTCTTT.

The chain joins TRBV5-3 to TRBJ1-1; TRBD1 might be the D (5 bases). TRBV5-3 is an ORF for which the function is uncertain. With 1 base removed from V and 5 bases from J, the gap between germline ends came to 30 bases. CDR3 size: 20 residues. CDR3 amino acids: CARSLPVVVVRSGGGTEAFF. The CDR3 DNA reads as TGTGCCAGAAGCTTGCCGGTCGTGGTAGTAAGGTCGGGGGGAGGAACTGAAGCTTTCTTT.

V gene TRBV19 combines with J gene TRBJ2-3; the D gene is possibly TRBD1 (6 bases). CDR1 LNHDA and CDR2 SQIVND come from the germline V gene (reference sequence). The CDR3 is 13 residues long. Trimming left V 6 bases short and J 1 base short, with 8 bases between. The CDR3 loop is CASRDRGTDTQYF. CDR3 coding DNA: TGTGCCAGTAGGGACAGAGGCACAGATACGCAGTATTTT.

The chain uses TRBV7-9 and TRBJ2-4, with D perhaps TRBD1 (6 bases). Germline values: CDR1 SEHNR, CDR2 FQNEAQ (reference sequence). V dropped 4 bases and J dropped 0 bases, with 16 bases sitting between them. This CDR3 contains 17 residues. The CDR3 nucleotides are TGTGCCAGCAGCTACCCGGACAGCCGCCTAGCCAAAAACATTCAGTACTTC. Translating it yields CASSYPDSRLAKNIQYF.

CDR3 in amino acids: CASAHGWRDAPGNTIYF. For the CDR3, the DNA is TGTGCCAGCGCGCATGGGTGGAGGGACGCTCCTGGAAACACCATATATTTT. The chain joins TRBV7-9 to TRBJ1-3, with a tentative D call TRBD1 (5 bases). V lost 8 bases and J lost 2, with 22 bases in between. Germline CDR1 reads SEHNR; CDR2 reads FQNEAQ (reference sequence). This CDR3 spans 17 amino acids.

V gene TRBV7-6 combines with J gene TRBJ1-2; perhaps TRBD1 as D (6 bases). The CDR3 sequence is 12 residues long. In germline, CDR1 is SGHVS, CDR2 FNYEAQ. The ends were cut back, 3 bases at V and 7 bases at J, with 9 bases in the middle. The chain's CDR3 is CASSLGQGGYTF. The CDR3 DNA reads as TGTGCCAGCAGCTTGGGACAAGGTGGCTACACCTTC.

The chain employs TRBV7-6 and TRBJ2-3; 13 nucleotides align to TRBD2. V shed 5 bases and J 6 bases; nucleotides not matched to a gene: 5. CDR1 and CDR2 (germline): SGHVS, FNYEAQ. The CDR3 runs 15 residues. CDR3 in amino acids: CASSPGLAGPDTQYF. The CDR3 DNA is TGTGCCAGCAGCCCGGGACTAGCGGGGCCGGATACGCAGTATTTT.

CDR3 sequence reads: CASEERGAPPYGYTF. CDR3 bases: TGTGCCAGCGAAGAACGGGGGGCGCCGCCCTATGGCTACACCTTC. The J gene is TRBJ1-2, the V gene TRBV13; a weak D match, TRBD1 (6 bases). The V and J ends lost 8 bases and 4 bases respectively, with 20 bases between them. The CDR3 sequence is 15 residues long. CDR1 PRHDT and CDR2 FYEKMQ come from the germline V gene (reference sequence).

V and J are TRBV28 and TRBJ2-3; D gene uncertain. CDR3 length: 13 residues. Germline V gives CDR1 MDHEN, CDR2 SYDVKM. Deletions cut 5 bases from V and 0 bases from J, with 6 bases between. The CDR3: CASSRDSTDTQYF. The CDR3 region has the DNA TGTGCCAGCAGTAGGGATAGCACAGATACGCAGTATTTT.

The chain carries TRBV28 and TRBJ1-2; a weak D match, TRBD1 (5 bases). The ends were cut back, 5 bases at V and 2 bases at J, with 9 bases in the middle. Germline CDR1 reads MDHEN; CDR2 reads SYDVKM. This CDR3 spans 13 amino acids. This CDR3 is CASSDRPNYGYTF. Here the CDR3 DNA reads TGTGCCAGCAGTGACAGACCAAACTATGGCTACACCTTC.

V is TRBV6-6 and J is TRBJ2-3; 9 bases are a match to TRBD2. The length of the CDR3 is 16 residues. Germline CDR1 reads MNHNY; CDR2 reads SVGAGI (reference sequence). The trim removed 0 bases at V and 2 bases at J, leaving 3 bases unmatched. The CDR3 bases are TGTGCCAGCAGTTACTCGGCGGGGGGGCCCACAGATACGCAGTATTTT. Encoded protein: CASSYSAGGPTDTQYF.